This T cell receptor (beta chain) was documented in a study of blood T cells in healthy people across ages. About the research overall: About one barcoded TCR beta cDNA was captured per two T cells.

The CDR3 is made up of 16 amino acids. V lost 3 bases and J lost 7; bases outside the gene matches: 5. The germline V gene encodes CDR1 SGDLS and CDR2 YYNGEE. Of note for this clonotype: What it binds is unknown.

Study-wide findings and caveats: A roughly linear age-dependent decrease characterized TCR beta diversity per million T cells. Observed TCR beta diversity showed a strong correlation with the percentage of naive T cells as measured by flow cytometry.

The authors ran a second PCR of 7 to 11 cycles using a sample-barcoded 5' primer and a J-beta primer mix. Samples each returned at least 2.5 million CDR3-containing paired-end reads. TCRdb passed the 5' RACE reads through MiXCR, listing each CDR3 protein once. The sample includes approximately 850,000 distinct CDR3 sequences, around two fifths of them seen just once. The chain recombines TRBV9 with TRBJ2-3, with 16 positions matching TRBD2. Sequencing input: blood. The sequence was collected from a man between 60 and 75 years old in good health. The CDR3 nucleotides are TGTGCCAGCAGCGCCGGGACTAGCGGGGGGGCCTATACGCAGTATTTT. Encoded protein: CASSAGTSGGAYTQYF.